The source of this T cell receptor (beta chain) is a study of T cells in Graves' hyperthyroidism and ophthalmopathy. What was amplified from RNA transcripts were TCR beta CDR3 regions. First-round RT-PCR with HTBI primers amplified the TCR CDR3 region. TCRdb called the multiplex PCR reads again in MiXCR, with one record for every CDR3 protein. The sample has about 700,000 distinct CDR3 sequences, around 15% seen once; the top ten hold about 10%. Absent ophthalmopathy progression within 18 months defined stable Graves' hyperthyroidism. Exclusion of patients followed from uncontrolled infection, other autoimmune disease, pregnancy or lactation. The CDR3 length is 14 residues. Trimming removed 1 base from V and 7 bases from J, with 14 bases in between. Germline V gene data show CDR1 as SGHRS and CDR2 as YFSETQ. Findings and limits, study-wide: The model anticipated ophthalmopathy a median about 7.1 months pre-onset.

This clonotype was counted many times. Its antigen remains unknown. The chain uses TRBV5-1 and TRBJ1-2; D unclear. The receptor was derived from a woman between 18 and 30 years old with Graves' hyperthyroidism. Input material: blood. The CDR3 nucleotides are TGCGCCAGCAGCTTGAGCGGACGAGTAACTGGCTACACCTTC. Its translation: CASSLSGRVTGYTF.